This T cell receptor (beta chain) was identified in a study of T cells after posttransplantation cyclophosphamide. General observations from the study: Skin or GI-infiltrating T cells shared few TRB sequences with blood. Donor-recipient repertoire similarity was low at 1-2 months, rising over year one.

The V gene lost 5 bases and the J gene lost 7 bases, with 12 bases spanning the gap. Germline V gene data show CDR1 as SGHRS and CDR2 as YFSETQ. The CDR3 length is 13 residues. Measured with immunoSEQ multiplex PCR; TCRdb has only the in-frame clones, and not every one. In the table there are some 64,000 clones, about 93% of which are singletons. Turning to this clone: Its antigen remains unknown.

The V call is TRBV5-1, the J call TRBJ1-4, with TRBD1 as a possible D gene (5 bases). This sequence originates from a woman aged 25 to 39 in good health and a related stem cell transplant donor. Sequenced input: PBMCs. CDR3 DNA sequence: TGCGCCAGCAGTCGCGGGGACGCTGAAAAACTGTTTTTT. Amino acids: CASSRGDAEKLFF.